The 2 T cell receptor beta chains reported below all come from one sample, sequenced in a study of blood T cells in healthy people across ages. The use of a sample-barcoded 5' primer and a J-beta primer mix characterized a second PCR of 7 to 11 cycles. TCRdb analysed the 5' RACE reads with MiXCR anew, one entry per CDR3 protein. The table includes about 970,000 distinct CDR3 sequences, roughly 51% detected once. Sequenced sample: blood. The receptors here all came from a woman aged 60-75 years in good health.

The chain is built from TRBV28 and TRBJ1-1; D is perhaps TRBD1 (5 bases). The CDR3 has 14 residues. CDR1 is MDHEN, CDR2 SYDVKM, per germline. V was trimmed by 5 bases and J by 5 bases, leaving 15 bases between them. For the CDR3, the DNA is TGTGCCAGCAGTCCGCGGGGGGTAAAAACTGAAGCTTTCTTT. Residues: CASSPRGVKTEAFF.

The rearrangement uses TRBV29-1 and TRBJ1-1; D not resolved. This CDR3 spans 12 amino acids. Germline V CDR1 and CDR2: SQVTM, ANQGSEA. V lost 7 bases, J lost 6 bases, and 15 bases lay in between. CDR3 nucleotides: TGCAGCGCGTTAACGGGCGTAGCTGAAGCTTTCTTT. Translating it yields CSALTGVAEAFF.